This T cell receptor (beta chain) was recovered during a study of T cells in Graves' hyperthyroidism and ophthalmopathy. A NOSPECS grade of at least 4, a Clinical Activity Score of at least 3 and duration under 3 months were recorded in ophthalmopathy patients. Patients were excluded because of uncontrolled infection, other autoimmune disease, pregnancy or lactation. Diagnostic decisions used clinical symptoms, serum thyroxine and TRAb, thyroid ultrasound and orbital computed tomography. The PBMCs were sourced from fresh peripheral blood (around 9.9 ml). The TCR beta CDR3 regions underwent amplification using RNA transcripts as the source. In the first-round RT-PCR of the TCR CDR3, the HTBI primer set was used. In TCRdb, the multiplex PCR reads were re-called with MiXCR into one record per CDR3 protein. The sample has 600,000 to 650,000 distinct CDR3 sequences, roughly 20% seen once; the top ten hold roughly a third.

Germline V lookup: CDR1 SEHNR, CDR2 FQNEAQ (reference sequence). The CDR3 length is 12 residues. V lost 7 bases and J lost 6, with 11 bases in between. A few counts support this clonotype. Sequenced: blood. The chain carries TRBV7-9 and TRBJ2-3; D may match TRBD1 or TRBD2 (6 bases each). The receptor comes from a man younger than 40 with Graves' ophthalmopathy. Here the CDR3 DNA reads TGTGCCAGCATCCGAGGGGGGGATACGCAGTATTTT. Translation: CASIRGGDTQYF.